The 29 T cell receptor beta chains presented below share a single source sample, sequenced in a study of cytomegalovirus exposure and HLA in healthy donors. PCR used 60 Vbeta primers and 13 Jbeta primers. Measured with immunoSEQ multiplex PCR; TCRdb has only the in-frame clones, and not every one. This sample carries 55,000 to 80,000 clones, about two thirds of them seen once, and the ten largest clones take approximately 2.1%. The sequenced sample consisted of PBMCs. The receptors here all came from a woman in her thirties in good health and CMV-seronegative.

Comments on this clone: One end of the junction fails to match germline, which may point to a read error. The chain uses TRBV5-1 and TRBJ1-5, with 7 bases matching TRBD1. CDR3 length: 14 amino acids. Germline CDR1 and CDR2: SGHRS and YFSETQ. DNA for the CDR3: TGTGCCAGCAGCAAGGGACAGATCCTAGGGTCCCAGCATTTT. It specifies CASSKGQILGSQHF.

This clone was seen a few times. The V and J genes are TRBV7-2 and TRBJ1-6; 9 nucleotides match TRBD1. CDR3 length equals 15 residues. The trim removed 5 bases at V and 7 bases at J, leaving 6 bases unmatched. The V gene's germline CDR1 is SGHTA and CDR2 FQGNSA. In DNA form, the CDR3 reads TGTGCCAGCAGCCCGGGGACAGGGCGGAATTCACCCCTCCACTTT. Translated: CASSPGTGRNSPLHF.

The rearrangement links TRBV6-1 to TRBJ2-5, with 9 bases lining up with TRBD2. The CDR3 runs to 16 residues. Germline values: CDR1 MNHNS, CDR2 SASEGT. J was trimmed by 4 bases and V by 0 bases; bases with no gene match: 6. CDR3 residues: CASSEALAGGVETQYF. CDR3 nucleotides: TGTGCCAGCAGTGAAGCACTGGCGGGGGGGGTAGAGACCCAGTACTTC.

This sequence joins TRBV30 and TRBJ1-6; 7 nucleotides line up with TRBD1. The CDR3 loop spans 15 amino acids. J gave up 10 bases and V 0 bases, and 9 bases lay outside the gene matches. From germline, CDR1 is GTSNPN and CDR2 SVGIG (reference sequence). DNA for the CDR3: TGTGCCTGGAGTGTTGGGTCGCAGGGGGAATCACCCCTCCACTTT. It codes for CAWSVGSQGESPLHF.

The chain combines TRBV9 with TRBJ2-5; D is unclear. CDR1 and CDR2 from the germline V gene are SGDLS and YYNGEE. This CDR3 has 15 amino acids. Trimming pared 4 bases from V and 5 bases from J, leaving 18 bases between. The CDR3 region has the DNA TGTGCCAGCAGCCCCCAAGTACAGCCGAGCGAGACCCAGTACTTC. Its translation: CASSPQVQPSETQYF. Together with reference TRBV9 and TRBJ2-5, the CDR3 gives the full variable domain: DSGVTQTPKHLITATGQRVTLRCSPRSGDLSVYWYQQSLDQGLQFLIQYYNGEERAKGNILERFSAQQFPDLHSELNLSSLELGDSALYFCASSPQVQPSETQYFGPGTRLLVL.

The V call is TRBV30, the J call TRBJ1-1; tentatively, D is TRBD1 (5 bases). The CDR3 has 13 residues. In germline, CDR1 is GTSNPN, CDR2 SVGIG (reference sequence). V was clipped by 0 bases and J by 0 bases, with 5 bases between them. The CDR3 DNA sequence: TGTGCCTGGAGTGTACAGGTGAACACTGAAGCTTTCTTT. This codes for CAWSVQVNTEAFF.

This clone was counted a single time. The J gene is TRBJ1-6, the V gene TRBV5-1, with D possibly matching TRBD1 (5 bases). Germline-derived CDR1 and CDR2 are SGHRS and YFSETQ. V was cut by 0 bases and J by 7 bases, with 14 bases left in between. The length of the CDR3 is 16 residues. In DNA, the CDR3 is TGCGCCAGCAGCTTGGCCGGGTCAGGGTGGAATTCACCCCTCCACTTT. Translation gives CASSLAGSGWNSPLHF.

V usage is TRBV4-1 and J usage is TRBJ2-3; 15 nucleotides line up with TRBD2. CDR3 length equals 19 residues. In germline, CDR1 is MGHRA, CDR2 YSYEKL. V lost 2 bases and J lost 0; bases outside the gene matches: 6. CDR3 amino acids: CASSQYSGTSGGSTDTQYF. In nucleotides, the CDR3 is TGCGCCAGCAGCCAATACTCCGGGACTAGCGGGGGGAGCACAGATACGCAGTATTTT.

This clone was observed a handful of times. V and J are TRBV5-1 and TRBJ2-1; 11 bases match TRBD1. Germline V CDR1 and CDR2: SGHRS, YFSETQ. There are 16 residues in the CDR3. V dropped 0 bases and J dropped 6; count of bases not matched to a gene: 5. CDR3 DNA: TGCGCCAGCAGCTTGGGGGGGACAGGGGGGATCAATGAGCAGTTCTTC. As protein: CASSLGGTGGINEQFF.

The chain joins TRBV29-1 to TRBJ1-2, with D maybe TRBD1 (5 bases). The CDR3 sequence is 15 residues long. Per germline, CDR1 SQVTM and CDR2 ANQGSEA. V was cut by 0 bases and J by 8 bases, with 19 bases left in between. The CDR3 reads CSVEDVGGGLAGYTF. The CDR3 DNA follows: TGCAGCGTTGAAGATGTCGGGGGGGGTCTTGCCGGCTACACCTTC.

This clone has a handful of counts. The V call is TRBV30, the J call TRBJ2-1; D not resolved. CDR3 length equals 11 residues. V was clipped by 1 base and J by 7 bases, with 5 bases between them. Per the germline V gene, CDR1 is GTSNPN and CDR2 is SVGIG (reference sequence). CDR3 amino acids: CAWSGRNEQFF. The CDR3, as DNA: TGTGCCTGGAGTGGTAGAAATGAGCAGTTCTTC.

A few counts support this clone. This chain uses TRBV7-6 with TRBJ1-2; TRBD1 is a possible D gene (6 bases). The CDR3 spans 15 residues. V shed 3 bases and J shed 7 bases, with 18 bases lying between them. The germline gives CDR1 SGHVS, CDR2 FNYEAQ. CDR3 in amino acids: CASSLGAGADLGYTF. The CDR3 DNA is TGTGCCAGCAGCTTGGGGGCGGGGGCCGATCTTGGCTACACCTTC.

This clone was seen more than once but under ten times. The chain links TRBV13 to TRBJ2-7; the D gene is possibly TRBD1 (6 bases). There are 12 residues in the CDR3. Germline CDR1 is PRHDT and CDR2 is FYEKMQ (reference sequence). The germline V and J ends were trimmed by 5 bases and 7 bases, with 12 bases remaining between them. The CDR3 here is CASSNRAREQYF. CDR3 DNA sequence: TGTGCCAGCAGCAACAGGGCCCGGGAGCAGTACTTC.

This clone was seen only once. The chain couples TRBV5-1 to TRBJ2-7; no clear D gene. Germline-derived CDR1 and CDR2 are SGHRS and YFSETQ. This CDR3 spans 12 amino acids. V dropped 1 base and J dropped 4 bases, with 6 bases sitting between them. In nucleotides, the CDR3 is TGCGCCAGCAGCTTGTCGGGTTACGAGCAGTACTTC. Its translation: CASSLSGYEQYF.

The chain links TRBV2 to TRBJ2-1, with 9 bases aligning to TRBD2. This CDR3 has 17 residues. Losses at the gene ends were 9 bases for V and 5 bases for J; bases not matched to a gene: 17. Germline V CDR1 and CDR2: SNHLY, FYNNEI. This chain's CDR3 is CASDVGAGGLGHNEQFF. The DNA for the CDR3 is TGTGCCAGTGATGTCGGGGCGGGGGGGTTGGGTCACAATGAGCAGTTCTTC. Full variable domain (rest looked up from reference TRBV2 and TRBJ2-1): EPEVTQTPSHQVTQMGQEVILRCVPISNHLYFYWYRQILGQKVEFLVSFYNNEISEKSEIFDDQFSVERPDGSNFTLKIRSTKLEDSAMYFCASDVGAGGLGHNEQFFGPGTRLTVL.

This clone was recorded a few times. The chain's CDR3 is CASRRDSPAYGYTF. CDR3 coding DNA: TGTGCCAGCAGGCGGGACAGCCCCGCTTATGGCTACACCTTC. The V and J genes are TRBV28 and TRBJ1-2, with TRBD1 matching 7 bases. This CDR3 comprises 14 residues. The V segment lost 6 bases and the J segment 5 bases; nucleotides outside the gene matches: 9. CDR1 is MDHEN and CDR2 is SYDVKM in the germline V gene.

This sequence joins TRBV4-2 and TRBJ2-3; TRBD2 matches at 12 bases. V lost 0 bases, J lost 12 bases, and 7 bases stayed unmatched. CDR1 LGHNA and CDR2 YNFKEQ come from the germline V gene. The CDR3 contains 15 residues. The DNA for the CDR3 is TGTGCCAGCAGCCAAGATCGGACTAGCGGGGTTCTTCAGTATTTT. This gives the protein CASSQDRTSGVLQYF.

In this sample, this clone turned up a few times. The chain recombines TRBV7-2 with TRBJ2-7, with 11 bases matching TRBD2. CDR1 is SGHTA, CDR2 FQGNSA, per germline. V shed 2 bases, J shed 7 bases, and the junction held 4 bases outside the gene matches. The CDR3 consists of 14 residues. The CDR3 bases are TGTGCCAGCAGCTTATCACTAGCGGGGGCTGAGCAGTACTTC. Protein: CASSLSLAGAEQYF.

J is TRBJ2-7 and V is TRBV27; 7 bases map to TRBD1. Germline loops: CDR1 MNHEY, CDR2 SMNVEV (reference sequence). Trimming cost V 5 bases and J 4 bases; bases outside gene matches: 14. This CDR3 has 16 residues. CDR3 DNA sequence: TGTGCCAGCAGTGCCACCGGGACAGCCCGTGAATACGAGCAGTACTTC. Translating it yields CASSATGTAREYEQYF.

Comments on this clone: At one end, the junction sequence differs from germline, possibly due to a read error. Different DNA sequences within this sample yield the same CDR3. The CDR3 sequence: CASSRTVNYGYTF. The CDR3 DNA is TGTGCCAGCAGCCGGACAGTTAACTACGGCTACACCTTC. The rearrangement joins TRBV6-5 to TRBJ1-2, with D possibly TRBD1 on 6 matching bases. Germline CDR1 is MNHEY and CDR2 is SVGAGI. The CDR3 is made up of 13 amino acids.

The chain couples TRBV9 to TRBJ2-3, with D uncertain. The CDR3 extends over 16 amino acids. Trimming took 1 base from V and 0 from J, leaving 12 bases between them. Germline CDR1 is SGDLS and CDR2 is YYNGEE. This CDR3 is CASSVNPQPSTDTQYF. CDR3 sequence (DNA): TGTGCCAGCAGCGTAAACCCACAGCCTAGCACAGATACGCAGTATTTT.

J is TRBJ1-1 and V is TRBV6-5; D possibly corresponds to TRBD1 (5 bases). Germline CDR1 is MNHEY and CDR2 is SVGAGI. The length of the CDR3 is 15 residues. Between the trimmed V and J ends, which lost 6 bases and 7 bases, there was a span of 21 bases. The CDR3 DNA follows: TGTGCCAGCAGCCTTATCGCCCTCAGGGATATTGAAGCTTTCTTT. As protein: CASSLIALRDIEAFF.

This chain links TRBV7-2 with TRBJ2-3; 8 bases are a match to TRBD2. CDR3 size: 15 residues. Germline lookup yields CDR1 SGHTA and CDR2 FQGNSA. J was trimmed by 2 bases and V by 3 bases; bases with no gene match: 4. The chain's CDR3 is CASSFPSGFTDTQYF. CDR3 bases: TGTGCCAGCAGCTTTCCTAGCGGGTTCACAGATACGCAGTATTTT.

The V and J genes are TRBV11-2 and TRBJ1-2; no reliable D call. Germline CDR1 is SGHAT and CDR2 is FQNNGV. V lost 1 base and J 6 bases, leaving 9 bases between the germline ends. This CDR3 has 13 residues. The CDR3 DNA is TGTGCCAGCAGCTTAGCTCCTTCGGATGGCTACACCTTC. Amino acid sequence: CASSLAPSDGYTF. Drawing the rest from reference TRBV11-2 and TRBJ1-2, the complete variable domain is EAGVAQSPRYKIIEKRQSVAFWCNPISGHATLYWYQQILGQGPKLLIQFQNNGVVDDSQLPKDRFSAERLKGVDSTLKIQPAKLEDSAVYLCASSLAPSDGYTFGSGTRLTVV.

The chain joins TRBV30 to TRBJ2-1; TRBD2 matches at 10 bases. This CDR3 comprises 13 residues. Germline trimming cut 5 bases from V and 4 bases from J; bases unmatched to any gene: 2. The germline CDR1 and CDR2 sequences are GTSNPN and SVGIG (reference sequence). CDR3 residues: CAWATSGYNEQFF. In DNA form, the CDR3 reads TGTGCCTGGGCGACTAGCGGGTACAATGAGCAGTTCTTC. The full variable domain, completed using reference TRBV30 and TRBJ2-1, is SQTIHQWPATLVQPVGSPLSLECTVEGTSNPNLYWYRQAAGRGLQLLFYSVGIGQISSEVPQNLSASRPQDRQFILSSKKLLLSDSGFYLCAWATSGYNEQFFGPGTRLTVL.

V is TRBV7-9 and J is TRBJ1-3; no clear D gene. Looked up from germline, CDR1 is SEHNR and CDR2 is FQNEAQ (reference sequence). This CDR3 is built from 14 residues. Trimming cost V 5 bases and J 2 bases, with 10 bases left between them. The CDR3 bases are TGTGCCAGCAGCGCCCCGGGAGCTGGAAACACCATATATTTT. Its translation: CASSAPGAGNTIYF.

This clone was found once. This sequence joins TRBV11-1 and TRBJ2-5; TRBD1 might be the D (6 bases). The assigned J gene may be wrong: the sequence end matches TRBJ2-7 better. CDR1 SGHAT and CDR2 FQDESV come from the germline V gene (reference sequence). CDR3 length: 13 residues. CDR3 bases: TGTGCCAGCGCGGGCAGGGGCGAAGACGAGCAGTACTTC. Protein product: CASAGRGEDEQYF.

The chain recombines TRBV5-1 with TRBJ2-3, with 11 nucleotides matching TRBD2. This CDR3 spans 15 amino acids. Germline values: CDR1 SGHRS, CDR2 YFSETQ. The J segment lost 2 bases and the V segment lost 4 bases, leaving 3 bases of the junction unmatched. The CDR3 DNA reads as TGCGCCAGCAGCCCGACTAGCGGGGACACAGATACGCAGTATTTT. It encodes CASSPTSGDTDTQYF. Supplemented by reference TRBV5-1 and TRBJ2-3, the full variable domain reads KAGVTQTPRYLIKTRGQQVTLSCSPISGHRSVSWYQQTPGQGLQFLFEYFSETQRNKGNFPGRFSGRQFSNSRSEMNVSTLELGDSALYLCASSPTSGDTDTQYFGPGTRLTVL.

V usage is TRBV5-1 and J usage is TRBJ1-2; D gene unclear. V gave up 5 bases and J gave up 2 bases, with 16 bases separating them. The CDR3 runs 15 residues. The germline CDR1 and CDR2 sequences are SGHRS and YFSETQ. Here the CDR3 reads CASRPQMAPNYGYTF. CDR3 sequence (DNA): TGCGCCAGCAGACCCCAAATGGCTCCCAACTATGGCTACACCTTC.